This T cell receptor beta chain stems from a study of cytomegalovirus exposure and HLA in healthy donors. The overall study: About 85 million unique TCRs from HLA-typed donors were held in an early release of data. Study results and limitations: Association of 15,000 to 20,000 TCR beta sequences with HLA alleles was found at 0.05 false discovery rate in a later analysis. CMV serostatus was the only immune exposure information that was available.

PCR was performed using 60 Vbeta and 13 Jbeta primers. Only in-frame clones appear in the TCRdb table, and some are missing; sequencing was by immunoSEQ multiplex PCR. In the table there are roughly 100,000 clones, roughly 70% of which are singletons. Samples came from healthy bone marrow donors. This clone appeared a single time. Its antigen is as yet unknown. CDR1 SGDLS and CDR2 YYNGEE come from the germline V gene. CDR3 size: 13 residues. V lost 1 base to trimming and J lost 4 bases, with 7 bases between them. The sequence was obtained from a man aged 50 or older in good health and CMV-seronegative. The V gene is TRBV9, the J gene TRBJ2-3; D uncertain. The sample comprised PBMCs. CDR3 region: CASSVNFPDTQYF. As DNA, the CDR3 is TGTGCCAGCAGCGTAAACTTCCCAGATACGCAGTATTTT.